Each of the 22 T cell receptor beta chains below was sequenced from the same sample in a study of identical twins. TCRdb used MiXCR to reprocess the 5' RACE reads, holding one entry per CDR3 protein. This table has 420,000 or so distinct CDR3 sequences, approximately 17% appearing once. The sequenced sample consisted of naive T cells sorted from blood. The receptor source for this set is a man aged 50-60 years in good health.

This clonotype was detected a few times. The chain links TRBV20-1 to TRBJ2-5; D is tentatively TRBD1 or TRBD2 (6 bases each). This CDR3 contains 14 residues. The V gene lost 1 base and the J gene lost 2 bases, with 11 bases spanning the gap. Germline assignment: CDR1 DFQATT and CDR2 SNEGSKA (reference sequence). The CDR3 loop reads CSARGGGRQETQYF. CDR3 DNA sequence: TGCAGTGCTAGAGGTGGGGGGCGACAAGAGACCCAGTACTTC.

The chain combines TRBV12-3 or TRBV12-4 with TRBJ1-5; maybe TRBD1 (6 bases). The V end lost 5 bases, the J end lost 9 bases, and 20 bases lay between the germline ends. This CDR3 comprises 15 residues. CDR3 protein: CASSPARGVDPPQHF. CDR3 in DNA: TGTGCCAGCAGTCCAGCCAGGGGCGTAGATCCGCCCCAGCATTTT.

This clonotype came up a few times. The chain links TRBV6-2 or TRBV6-3 to TRBJ2-1; the D gene is possibly TRBD1 (5 bases). Looked up from germline, CDR1 is MNHEY and CDR2 is SVGEGT. The CDR3 spans 15 residues. V lost 0 bases and J lost 6, with 12 bases in between. This chain's CDR3 is CASSYSARRGNEQFF. The CDR3, as DNA: TGTGCCAGCAGTTACTCGGCTAGAAGGGGCAATGAGCAGTTCTTC.

This clonotype was detected a few times. This chain links TRBV20-1 with TRBJ1-6; 9 nucleotides agree with TRBD1. CDR1 is DFQATT and CDR2 is SNEGSKA in the germline V gene (reference sequence). V was clipped by 6 bases and J by 13 bases; unmatched bases: 19. The CDR3 has 16 residues. CDR3: CSAAGRDRENTRPLHF. Here the CDR3 DNA reads TGCAGTGCCGCAGGCCGGGACAGGGAAAATACGCGGCCCCTCCACTTT.

This clonotype came up many times. The V call is TRBV7-9, the J call TRBJ1-5, with no clear D. V was trimmed by 1 base and J by 5 bases, leaving 9 bases between them. This CDR3 contains 14 residues. Germline V gene data show CDR1 as SEHNR and CDR2 as FQNEAQ (reference sequence). CDR3 residues: CASSLGRYDQPQHF. For the CDR3, the DNA is TGTGCCAGCAGCTTAGGACGGTACGATCAGCCCCAGCATTTT. The complete variable domain, with remaining parts taken from reference TRBV7-9 and TRBJ1-5, reads DTGVSQNPRHKITKRGQNVTFRCDPISEHNRLYWYRQTLGQGPEFLTYFQNEAQLEKSRLLSDRFSAERPKGSFSTLEIQRTEQGDSAMYLCASSLGRYDQPQHFGDGTRLSIL.

This clonotype has just a few counts. V and J are TRBV5-1 and TRBJ2-3, with D maybe TRBD2 (7 bases). Trimming shortened V by 4 bases and J by 6 bases, and 12 bases separated the two germline ends. CDR1 is SGHRS and CDR2 is YFSETQ in the germline V gene. The CDR3 runs 13 residues. The CDR3 protein is CASSRSGGDTQYF. CDR3 in DNA: TGCGCCAGCAGCCGTTCGGGGGGCGATACGCAGTATTTT.

This clonotype was counted at least ten times. This chain connects TRBV6-1 to TRBJ2-5; unclear D gene. CDR1 and CDR2 (germline): MNHNS, SASEGT. This CDR3 spans 16 amino acids. Trimming left V 0 bases short and J 4 bases short, with 15 bases between. CDR3 DNA sequence: TGTGCCAGCAGTGAAGCGCTAGGTGGGGTAGGAGAGACCCAGTACTTC. Translating it yields CASSEALGGVGETQYF.

This clonotype came up a few times. The J gene is TRBJ2-6, the V gene TRBV27; no clear D gene. The germline gives CDR1 MNHEY, CDR2 SMNVEV (reference sequence). The CDR3 runs 13 residues. The V gene lost 6 bases and the J gene lost 4 bases, with 7 bases spanning the gap. The CDR3 DNA is TGTGCCAGCAGGGGTTGGGGGGCCAACGTCCTGACTTTC. Translation: CASRGWGANVLTF.

The chain couples TRBV20-1 to TRBJ2-7, with D uncertain. CDR1 is DFQATT and CDR2 is SNEGSKA in the germline V gene (reference sequence). Trimming pared 6 bases from V and 7 bases from J, leaving 22 bases between. The CDR3 covers 14 residues. The CDR3 here is CSALPRTVLREQYF. For the CDR3, the DNA is TGCAGTGCCCTCCCGCGGACGGTCCTACGAGAGCAGTACTTC.

The chain carries TRBV28 and TRBJ2-7; TRBD2 might be the D (5 bases). V gave up 2 bases and J gave up 0 bases, with 14 bases separating them. The CDR3 totals 16 residues. The germline gives CDR1 MDHEN, CDR2 SYDVKM. Written as DNA, the CDR3 is TGTGCCAGCAGTTTAAGGGTCGTAGCGAGCTCCTACGAGCAGTACTTC. It is translated as CASSLRVVASSYEQYF.

The genes are TRBV20-1 and TRBJ2-7; 8 bases are a match to TRBD2. CDR1 is DFQATT, CDR2 SNEGSKA, per germline (reference sequence). The length of the CDR3 is 14 residues. The V and J ends lost 1 base and 2 bases, in that order; junction bases with no gene match: 4. The CDR3 sequence: CSARVAGRTYEQYF. CDR3 DNA: TGCAGTGCTAGAGTAGCGGGGCGCACCTACGAGCAGTACTTC.

This clonotype occurred a few times. The CDR3 is CASSLLRNEQYF. Here the CDR3 DNA reads TGTGCCAGCAGCTTACTACGGAACGAGCAGTACTTC. This chain joins TRBV7-9 and TRBJ2-7; unclear D gene. V was trimmed by 2 bases and J by 5 bases, leaving 7 bases between them. Germline V gives CDR1 SEHNR, CDR2 FQNEAQ (reference sequence). The CDR3 spans 12 residues.

V gene TRBV29-1 combines with J gene TRBJ2-1, with no clear D. With 4 bases removed from V and 3 bases from J, the gap between germline ends came to 7 bases. The CDR3 extends over 12 amino acids. The germline V gene has CDR1 SQVTM and CDR2 ANQGSEA. The CDR3 here is CSVAPSYNEQFF. The CDR3 region has the DNA TGCAGCGTTGCTCCTAGCTACAATGAGCAGTTCTTC.

This chain links TRBV12-3 or TRBV12-4 with TRBJ2-2; 7 bases are shared with TRBD2. V lost 3 bases and J lost 4; bases outside the gene matches: 5. The CDR3 is 15 residues long. The CDR3 protein is CASSFGGKSTGELFF. In DNA, the CDR3 is TGTGCCAGCAGTTTCGGGGGGAAGAGCACCGGGGAGCTGTTTTTT.

This clonotype was counted between two and nine times. V is TRBV29-1 and J is TRBJ1-4, with a tentative D call TRBD1 (5 bases). CDR1 is SQVTM and CDR2 is ANQGSEA in the germline V gene. CDR3 length equals 14 residues. Trimming shortened V by 6 bases and J by 0 bases, and 11 bases separated the two germline ends. CDR3 bases: TGCAGCGTGGGGGGGGGGGCAACTAATGAAAAACTGTTTTTT. This translates into CSVGGGATNEKLFF.

The chain links TRBV9 to TRBJ1-1; D gene unclear. CDR3 size: 13 residues. Trimming shortened V by 0 bases and J by 6 bases, and 9 bases separated the two germline ends. Germline assignment: CDR1 SGDLS and CDR2 YYNGEE. The DNA for the CDR3 is TGTGCCAGCAGCGTAGCGGCCAGCGCTGAAGCTTTCTTT. Protein product: CASSVAASAEAFF.

V gene TRBV11-2 combines with J gene TRBJ2-1, with TRBD2 as a possible D gene (7 bases). CDR1 and CDR2 (germline): SGHAT, FQNNGV. The ends were cut back, 6 bases at V and 3 bases at J, with 18 bases in the middle. The CDR3 has 16 amino acids. The CDR3 protein is CASRSYREGLYNEQFF. The CDR3 DNA sequence: TGTGCCAGCAGATCGTACAGGGAGGGGCTCTACAATGAGCAGTTCTTC.

The V gene is TRBV12-3 or TRBV12-4, the J gene TRBJ2-7; TRBD1 matches at 7 bases. After removal of 6 bases from V and 6 bases from J, the junction contained 11 bases not matched to a gene. The CDR3 is made up of 14 amino acids. In DNA form, the CDR3 reads TGTGCCAGCAGCCGTCGACAGGGTTTGTTCGAGCAGTACTTC. Its protein is CASSRRQGLFEQYF.

The chain couples TRBV4-3 to TRBJ1-4; 9 bases are shared with TRBD1. Germline V gene lookup returns CDR1 LGHNA and CDR2 YSLEER. The CDR3 consists of 18 residues. V trimming: 1 base; J trimming: 0 bases; junction bases outside the gene matches: 6. CDR3 coding DNA: TGCGCCAGCAGCCAAGGCCCGGGACAGGGAGCAACTAATGAAAAACTGTTTTTT. Protein product: CASSQGPGQGATNEKLFF.

This clonotype turned up a few times. This chain connects TRBV29-1 to TRBJ2-3; D is possibly TRBD2 (5 bases). Looked up from germline, CDR1 is SQVTM and CDR2 is ANQGSEA. This CDR3 has 13 amino acids. Deletions cut 6 bases from V and 0 bases from J, with 10 bases between. CDR3 DNA sequence: TGCAGCGTAGATAGGACTAGCACAGATACGCAGTATTTT. It is translated as CSVDRTSTDTQYF.

The sample holds a few counts of this clonotype. V and J are TRBV29-1 and TRBJ2-1; tentative D call: TRBD2 (6 bases). There are 13 residues in the CDR3. Deletions cut 4 bases from V and 6 bases from J, with 13 bases between. Per the germline V gene, CDR1 is SQVTM and CDR2 is ANQGSEA. CDR3 nucleotides: TGCAGCGTTGCCCAGCGGGCCGCCAATGAGCAGTTCTTC. Encoded protein: CSVAQRAANEQFF.

This clonotype was counted between two and nine times. The V gene is TRBV29-1, the J gene TRBJ2-3; tentative D call: TRBD1 (6 bases). Trimming stripped 5 bases from V and 4 bases from J, with 13 bases between. The CDR3 covers 13 residues. The germline CDR1 and CDR2 sequences are SQVTM and ANQGSEA. This chain's CDR3 is CSVFTGLSDTQYF. The CDR3 DNA reads TGCAGCGTTTTCACAGGGCTTTCAGATACGCAGTATTTT.